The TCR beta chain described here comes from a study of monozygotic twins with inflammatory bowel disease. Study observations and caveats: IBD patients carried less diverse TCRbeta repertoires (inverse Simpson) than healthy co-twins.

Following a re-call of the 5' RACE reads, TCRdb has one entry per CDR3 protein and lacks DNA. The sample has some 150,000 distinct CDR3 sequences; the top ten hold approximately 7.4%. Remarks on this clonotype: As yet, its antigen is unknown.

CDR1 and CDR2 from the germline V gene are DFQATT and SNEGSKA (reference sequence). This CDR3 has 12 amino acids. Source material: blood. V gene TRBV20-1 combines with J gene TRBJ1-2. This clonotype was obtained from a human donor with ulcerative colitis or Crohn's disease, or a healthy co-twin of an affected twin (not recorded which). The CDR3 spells CSARDVGPGYTF.